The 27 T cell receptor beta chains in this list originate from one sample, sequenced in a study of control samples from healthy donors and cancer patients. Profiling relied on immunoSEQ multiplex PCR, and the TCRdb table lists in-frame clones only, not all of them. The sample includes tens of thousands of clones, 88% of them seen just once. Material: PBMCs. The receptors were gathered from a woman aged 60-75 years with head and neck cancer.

The CDR3 reads CASSQAGGEQFF. The CDR3 DNA reads TGTGCCAGCAGCCAGGCGGGAGGTGAGCAGTTCTTC. This sequence joins TRBV7-3 and TRBJ2-1, with TRBD2 matching over 8 bases. Unmatched junction bases numbered 3, after V lost 5 bases and J lost 9 bases. The CDR3 extends over 12 amino acids. Germline V lookup: CDR1 SGHTA, CDR2 FQGTGA.

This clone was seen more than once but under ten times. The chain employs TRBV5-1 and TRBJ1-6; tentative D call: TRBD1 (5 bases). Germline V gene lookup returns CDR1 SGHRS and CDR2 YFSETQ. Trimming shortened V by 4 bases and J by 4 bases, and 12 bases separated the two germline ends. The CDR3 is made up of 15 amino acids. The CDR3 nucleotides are TGCGCCAGCAGCGCAGGGACGGTTTATAATTCACCCCTCCACTTT. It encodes CASSAGTVYNSPLHF. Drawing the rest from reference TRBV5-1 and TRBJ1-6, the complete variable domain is KAGVTQTPRYLIKTRGQQVTLSCSPISGHRSVSWYQQTPGQGLQFLFEYFSETQRNKGNFPGRFSGRQFSNSRSEMNVSTLELGDSALYLCASSAGTVYNSPLHFGNGTRLTVT.

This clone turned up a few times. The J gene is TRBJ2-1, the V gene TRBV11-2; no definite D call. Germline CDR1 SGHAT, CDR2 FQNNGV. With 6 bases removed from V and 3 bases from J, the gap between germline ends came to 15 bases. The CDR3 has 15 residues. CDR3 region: CASRPRQLIYNEQFF. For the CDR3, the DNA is TGTGCCAGCAGACCTAGACAACTAATCTACAATGAGCAGTTCTTC.

In nucleotides, the CDR3 is TGTGCCAGCAGCTTAACCCCTCTCCCCTACAATGAGCAGTTCTTC. Protein sequence: CASSLTPLPYNEQFF. The chain carries TRBV7-3 and TRBJ2-1; D remains unclear. The length of the CDR3 is 15 residues. The germline V gene encodes CDR1 SGHTA and CDR2 FQGTGA. Between the trimmed V and J ends, which lost 0 bases and 2 bases, there was a span of 8 bases.

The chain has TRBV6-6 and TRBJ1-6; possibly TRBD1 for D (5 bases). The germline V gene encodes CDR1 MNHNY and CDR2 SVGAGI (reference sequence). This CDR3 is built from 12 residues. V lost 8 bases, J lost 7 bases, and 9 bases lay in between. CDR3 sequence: CASGGGNSPLHF. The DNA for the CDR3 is TGTGCCAGCGGCGGGGGAAATTCACCCCTCCACTTT.

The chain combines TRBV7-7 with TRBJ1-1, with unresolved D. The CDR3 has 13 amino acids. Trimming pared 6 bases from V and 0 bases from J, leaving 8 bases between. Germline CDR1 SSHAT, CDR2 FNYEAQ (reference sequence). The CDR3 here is CASSRSLNTEAFF. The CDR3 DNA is TGTGCCAGCAGTAGGTCCTTGAACACTGAAGCTTTCTTT.

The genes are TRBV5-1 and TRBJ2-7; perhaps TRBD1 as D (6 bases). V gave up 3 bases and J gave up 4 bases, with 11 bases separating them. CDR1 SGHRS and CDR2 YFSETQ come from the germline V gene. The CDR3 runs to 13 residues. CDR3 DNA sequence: TGCGCCAGCAGCTACTTAACAGGGTACGAGCAGTACTTC. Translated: CASSYLTGYEQYF.

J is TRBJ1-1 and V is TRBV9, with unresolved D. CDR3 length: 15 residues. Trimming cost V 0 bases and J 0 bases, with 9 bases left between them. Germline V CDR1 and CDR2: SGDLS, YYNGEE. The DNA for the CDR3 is TGTGCCAGCAGCGTAGGATTGGGGATGAACACTGAAGCTTTCTTT. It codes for CASSVGLGMNTEAFF.

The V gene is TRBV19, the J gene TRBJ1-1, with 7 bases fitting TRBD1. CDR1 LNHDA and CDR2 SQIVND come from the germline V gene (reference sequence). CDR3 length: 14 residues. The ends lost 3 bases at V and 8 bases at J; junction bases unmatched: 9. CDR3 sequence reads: CASSIRGTEGEAFF. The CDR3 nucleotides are TGTGCCAGTAGTATTCGGGGGACAGAGGGGGAAGCTTTCTTT.

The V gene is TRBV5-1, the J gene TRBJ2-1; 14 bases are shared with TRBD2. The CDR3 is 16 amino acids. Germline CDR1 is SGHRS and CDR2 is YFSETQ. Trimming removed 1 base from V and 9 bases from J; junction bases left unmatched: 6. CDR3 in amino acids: CASSLKGLAGEGEQFF. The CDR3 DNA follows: TGCGCCAGCAGCTTGAAGGGACTAGCGGGAGAAGGTGAGCAGTTCTTC.

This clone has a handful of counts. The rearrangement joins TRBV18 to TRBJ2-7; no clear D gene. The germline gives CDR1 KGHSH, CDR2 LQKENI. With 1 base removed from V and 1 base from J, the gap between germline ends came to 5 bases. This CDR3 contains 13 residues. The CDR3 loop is CASSPQGSYEQYF. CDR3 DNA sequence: TGTGCCAGCTCACCACAGGGATCCTACGAGCAGTACTTC.

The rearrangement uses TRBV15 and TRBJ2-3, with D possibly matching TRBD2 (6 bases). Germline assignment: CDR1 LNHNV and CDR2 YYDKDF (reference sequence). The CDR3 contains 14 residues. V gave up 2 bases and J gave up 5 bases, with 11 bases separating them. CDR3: CATSRPGEVDTQYF. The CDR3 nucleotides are TGTGCCACCAGCAGACCGGGAGAGGTAGATACGCAGTATTTT.

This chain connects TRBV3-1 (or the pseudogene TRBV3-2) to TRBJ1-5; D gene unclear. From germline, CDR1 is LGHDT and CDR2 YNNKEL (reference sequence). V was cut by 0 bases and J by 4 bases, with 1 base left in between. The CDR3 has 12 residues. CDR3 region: CASSQENQPQHF. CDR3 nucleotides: TGTGCCAGCAGCCAAGAAAATCAGCCCCAGCATTTT.

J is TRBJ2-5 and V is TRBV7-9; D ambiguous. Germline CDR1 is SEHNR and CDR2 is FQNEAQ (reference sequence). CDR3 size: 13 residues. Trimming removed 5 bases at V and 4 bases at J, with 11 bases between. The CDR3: CASSPAPVETQYF. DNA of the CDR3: TGTGCCAGCAGCCCAGCCCCTGTAGAGACCCAGTACTTC.

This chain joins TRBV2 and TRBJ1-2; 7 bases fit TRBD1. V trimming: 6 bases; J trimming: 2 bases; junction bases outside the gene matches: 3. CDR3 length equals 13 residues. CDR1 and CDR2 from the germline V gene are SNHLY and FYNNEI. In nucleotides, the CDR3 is TGTGCCAGCAGGGAACAGGGGAACTATGGCTACACCTTC. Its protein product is CASREQGNYGYTF.

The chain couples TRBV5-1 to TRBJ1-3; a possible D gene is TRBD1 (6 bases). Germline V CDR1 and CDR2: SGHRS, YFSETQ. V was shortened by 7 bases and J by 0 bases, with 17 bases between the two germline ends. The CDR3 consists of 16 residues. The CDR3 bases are TGCGCCAGCGGGGTCACAGGGCCCAGCTCTGGAAACACCATATATTTT. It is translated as CASGVTGPSSGNTIYF.

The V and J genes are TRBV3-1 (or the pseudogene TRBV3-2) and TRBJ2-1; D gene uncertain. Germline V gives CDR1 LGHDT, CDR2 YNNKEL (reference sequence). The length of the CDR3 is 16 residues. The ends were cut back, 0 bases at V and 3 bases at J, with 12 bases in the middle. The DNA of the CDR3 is TGTGCCAGCAGCCAAGACCGGCTAGTGTTCTACAATGAGCAGTTCTTC. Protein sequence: CASSQDRLVFYNEQFF.

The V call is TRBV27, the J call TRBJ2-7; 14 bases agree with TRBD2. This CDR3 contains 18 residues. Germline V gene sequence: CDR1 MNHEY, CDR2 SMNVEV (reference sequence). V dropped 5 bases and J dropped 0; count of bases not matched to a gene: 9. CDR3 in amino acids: CASSIGLAGGSTSYEQYF. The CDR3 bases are TGTGCCAGCAGTATCGGACTAGCGGGAGGATCTACCTCCTACGAGCAGTACTTC.

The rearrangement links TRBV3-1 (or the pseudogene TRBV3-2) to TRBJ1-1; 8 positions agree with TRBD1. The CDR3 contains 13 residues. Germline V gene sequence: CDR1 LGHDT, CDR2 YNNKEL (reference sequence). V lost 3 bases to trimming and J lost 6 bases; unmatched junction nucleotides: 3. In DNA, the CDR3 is TGTGCCAGCAGCCAGACAGGGGTCTCTGAAGCTTTCTTT. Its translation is CASSQTGVSEAFF.

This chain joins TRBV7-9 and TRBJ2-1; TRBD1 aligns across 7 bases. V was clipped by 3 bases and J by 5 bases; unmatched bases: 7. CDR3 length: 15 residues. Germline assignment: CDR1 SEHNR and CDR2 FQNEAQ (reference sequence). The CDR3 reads CASSFWDSVDNEQFF. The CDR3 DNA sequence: TGTGCCAGCAGCTTCTGGGACAGTGTGGACAATGAGCAGTTCTTC.

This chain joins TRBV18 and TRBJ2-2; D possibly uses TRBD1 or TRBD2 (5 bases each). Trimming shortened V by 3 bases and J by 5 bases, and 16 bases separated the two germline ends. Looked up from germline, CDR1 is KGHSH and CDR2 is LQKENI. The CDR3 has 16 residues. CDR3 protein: CASSPPGDVATGELFF. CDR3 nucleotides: TGTGCCAGCTCACCCCCCGGGGACGTGGCGACCGGGGAGCTGTTTTTT.

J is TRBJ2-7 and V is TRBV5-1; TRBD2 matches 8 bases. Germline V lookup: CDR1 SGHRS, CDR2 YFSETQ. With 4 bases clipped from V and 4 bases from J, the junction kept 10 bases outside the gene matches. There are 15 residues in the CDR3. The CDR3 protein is CASSEAGGGAYEQYF. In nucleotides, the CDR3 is TGCGCCAGCAGCGAGGCGGGAGGAGGGGCGTACGAGCAGTACTTC.

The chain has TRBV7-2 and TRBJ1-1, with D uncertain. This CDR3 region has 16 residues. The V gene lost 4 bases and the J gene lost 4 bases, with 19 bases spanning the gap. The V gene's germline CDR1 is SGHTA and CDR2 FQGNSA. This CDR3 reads CASSSWVLRTSTEAFF. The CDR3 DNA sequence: TGTGCCAGCAGCTCGTGGGTCCTACGCACCAGCACTGAAGCTTTCTTT.

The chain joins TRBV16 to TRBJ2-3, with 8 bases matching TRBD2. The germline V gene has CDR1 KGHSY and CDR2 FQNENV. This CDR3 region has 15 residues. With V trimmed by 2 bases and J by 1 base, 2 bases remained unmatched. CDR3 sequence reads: CASSQRREGTDTQYF. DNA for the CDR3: TGTGCCAGCAGCCAACGGCGGGAGGGCACAGATACGCAGTATTTT. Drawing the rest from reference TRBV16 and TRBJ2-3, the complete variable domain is GEEVAQTPKHLVRGEGQKAKLYCAPIKGHSYVFWYQQVLKNEFKFLISFQNENVFDETGMPKERFSAKCLPNSPCSLEIQATKLEDSAVYFCASSQRREGTDTQYFGPGTRLTVL.

The CDR3 nucleotides read TGTGCCAGCAGAACGGGGACGCAGTTCTTC. Protein sequence: CASRTGTQFF. V is TRBV2 and J is TRBJ2-1, with D perhaps assigned TRBD1 or TRBD2 (5 bases each). V was cut by 6 bases and J by 12 bases, with 9 bases left in between. CDR1 is SNHLY and CDR2 is FYNNEI in the germline V gene. This CDR3 has 10 amino acids.

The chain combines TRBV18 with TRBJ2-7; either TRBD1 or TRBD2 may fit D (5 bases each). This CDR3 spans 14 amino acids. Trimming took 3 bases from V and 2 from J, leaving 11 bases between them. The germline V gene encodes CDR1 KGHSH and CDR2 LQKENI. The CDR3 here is CASSPGTGAYEQYF. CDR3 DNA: TGTGCCAGCTCACCCGGGACCGGCGCCTACGAGCAGTACTTC.

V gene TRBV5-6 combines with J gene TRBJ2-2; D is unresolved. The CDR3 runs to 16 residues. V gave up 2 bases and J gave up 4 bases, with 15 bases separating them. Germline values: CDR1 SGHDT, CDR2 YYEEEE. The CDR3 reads CASSFPRQRSTGELFF. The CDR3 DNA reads TGTGCCAGCAGCTTTCCGCGACAAAGATCCACCGGGGAGCTGTTTTTT.